These T cell receptor beta chains were read from a single sample in a study of blood T cell repertoires in COVID-19. Only in-frame clones appear in the TCRdb table, and some are missing; sequencing was by immunoSEQ multiplex PCR. The table has some 200,000 clones, approximately 82% seen once. The sequencing sample was made of peripheral blood. All receptors derive from a human donor with acute or convalescent COVID-19. The donor label of this sample is uncertain. Each CDR3 is given with its conserved first and last residue. Each record gives: D gene, V gene, J gene, clone size, CDR3 DNA, CDR3 protein. The D gene is left open where the match is weak. Clone size is not always given. Where it is, it says once, few, many or a class for expanded clones.

NA,TRBV7-2,TRBJ2-7,NA,TGTGCCAGCAGCTTAGAAGCAGGCCGCTCCTACGAGCAGTACTTC,CASSLEAGRSYEQYF
NA,TRBV21-1,TRBJ1-2,NA,TGTGCCAGCAGCAATCGGAAGGACAGGGCTCCACCCGACTATGGCTACACCTTC,CASSNRKDRAPPDYGYTF
TRBD1,TRBV7-9,TRBJ1-1,NA,TGTGCCAGCAGCCCTCGACAGGGCACGAACACTGAAGCTTTCTTT,CASSPRQGTNTEAFF
NA,TRBV30,TRBJ2-7,few,TGTGCCTGGAGTGTACGCAGGGAGCAGTACTTC,CAWSVRREQYF
NA,TRBV21-1,TRBJ2-3,NA,TGTGCCAGCAGCAAAGGGGGGGGAGGATGGCAGTATTTT,CASSKGGGGWQYF
TRBD2,TRBV6-6,TRBJ2-1,few,TGTGCCAGCAGTACCGGGACTAGCGGGAGCGATGAGCAGTTCTTC,CASSTGTSGSDEQFF
NA,TRBV21-1,TRBJ2-1,NA,TGTGCCAGCAGCTCTCCGGGGACTAGCGGGAGGGCCTCCTACAATGAGCAGTTCTTC,CASSSPGTSGRASYNEQFF
NA,TRBV19,TRBJ2-3,NA,TGTGCCAGTAGTATAGCTGCCAGCGGGCGGGATACGCAGTATTTT,CASSIAASGRDTQYF
TRBD2,TRBV19,TRBJ2-3,NA,TGTGCCAGTACCACCTTCCGGCTAGCGGGAGGGACAGATACGCAGTATTTT,CASTTFRLAGGTDTQYF
TRBD1,TRBV5-1,TRBJ2-7,NA,TGCGCCAGCAGCTTGGGACAGGGGCAGCAGTACTTC,CASSLGQGQQYF
TRBD2,TRBV11-2,TRBJ2-2,NA,TGTGCCAGCAGCCAGGCCCCGGGACTAGCTTTTCGGGAGCTGTTTTTT,CASSQAPGLAFRELFF